The T cell receptor (beta chain) described here comes from a study of blood T cells in healthy people across ages. A second about 6 to 12 cycle PCR used barcoded and J-beta primers. All cDNA molecules were each tagged by a template-switch adaptor with 12 random nucleotides. TCRdb analysed the 5' RACE reads with MiXCR anew, one entry per CDR3 protein. The sample includes 870,000 or so distinct CDR3 sequences, 29% seen only once; the top ten take roughly 17%. CDR3 length equals 14 residues. Trimming shortened V by 4 bases and J by 5 bases, and 15 bases separated the two germline ends. Germline lookup yields CDR1 SGHNT and CDR2 YYREEE (reference sequence). This clonotype was seen only a few times.

This chain connects TRBV5-4 to TRBJ2-5; maybe TRBD1 (6 bases). The clonotype originates from a woman at least 80 years old in good health. Input material: blood. CDR3 sequence: CASSLEWGRETQYF. CDR3 DNA: TGTGCCAGCAGCCTGGAATGGGGGCGGGAGACCCAGTACTTC.